The 13 T cell receptor beta chains reported below all come from one sample, sequenced in a study of T cells in Graves' hyperthyroidism and ophthalmopathy. Amplification yielded TCR beta CDR3 regions, with RNA transcripts as the source. HTBI primers were employed in a first-round RT-PCR of the TCR CDR3. From the multiplex PCR reads, TCRdb called clonotypes with MiXCR, one entry per CDR3 protein. The sample includes about 600,000 distinct CDR3 sequences, about a sixth of them seen just once. The source material was blood. These receptor sequences come from a middle-aged woman with Graves' ophthalmopathy.

This clonotype has at least ten counts. This chain connects TRBV3-1 to TRBJ1-6; no clear D gene. Deletions cut 3 bases from V and 8 bases from J, with 8 bases between. Germline CDR1 and CDR2: LGHDT and YNNKEL (reference sequence). This CDR3 has 13 residues. CDR3 sequence reads: CASSQGRDSPLHF. The CDR3 DNA sequence: TGTGCCAGCAGCCAGGGTCGGGATTCACCCCTCCACTTT.

The V gene is TRBV6-1, the J gene TRBJ2-7; D may correspond to TRBD1 or TRBD2 (5 bases each). Germline V gene lookup returns CDR1 MNHNS and CDR2 SASEGT. CDR3 length: 11 residues. Trimming cost V 8 bases and J 5 bases, with 10 bases left between them. Here the CDR3 DNA reads TGTGCCAGCCGGCGAGGGGACGAGCAGTACTTC. Protein: CASRRGDEQYF.

The table lists this clonotype with many counts. The J gene is TRBJ2-1, the V gene TRBV20-1; 11 bases are a match to TRBD1. This CDR3 comprises 14 residues. CDR1 and CDR2 from the germline V gene are DFQATT and SNEGSKA (reference sequence). Trimming removed 2 bases from V and 6 bases from J; junction bases left unmatched: 3. The chain's CDR3 is CSARIGTGGNEQFF. CDR3 sequence (DNA): TGCAGTGCTAGAATAGGGACAGGGGGCAATGAGCAGTTCTTC.

The rearrangement joins TRBV12-3 or TRBV12-4 to TRBJ2-5, with TRBD2 as a possible D gene (7 bases). CDR3 length: 15 amino acids. V was pared by 5 bases and J by 4 bases, with 17 bases between. The CDR3 reads CASSPWGASGETQYF. DNA of the CDR3: TGTGCCAGCAGTCCCTGGGGGGCTAGCGGAGAGACCCAGTACTTC.

This clonotype showed up many times. This chain uses TRBV30 with TRBJ1-2, with no clear D. The CDR3 runs 13 residues. Germline lookup yields CDR1 GTSNPN and CDR2 SVGIG (reference sequence). V dropped 0 bases and J dropped 5 bases, with 10 bases sitting between them. In nucleotides, the CDR3 is TGTGCCTGGAGTGTCAGCTTCCAGTATGGCTACACCTTC. This gives the protein CAWSVSFQYGYTF.

The rearrangement joins TRBV5-5 to TRBJ2-7, with D unresolved. Germline assignment: CDR1 SGHKS and CDR2 YYEKEE (reference sequence). Trimming removed 0 bases at V and 3 bases at J, with 7 bases between. The length of the CDR3 is 13 residues. The CDR3 loop reads CASSLEAHYEQYF. The DNA of the CDR3 is TGTGCCAGCAGCTTGGAAGCCCACTACGAGCAGTACTTC.

The V call is TRBV19, the J call TRBJ1-5; TRBD1 is a possible D gene (5 bases). Trimming removed 6 bases from V and 6 bases from J, with 18 bases in between. CDR3 length: 15 residues. CDR1 is LNHDA, CDR2 SQIVND, per germline (reference sequence). The CDR3 DNA reads as TGTGCCAGTAGGGACCCGATGCGGGGGGTTCAGCCCCAGCATTTT. It yields the protein CASRDPMRGVQPQHF.

The rearrangement links TRBV20-1 to TRBJ2-3; 7 bases fit TRBD1. The CDR3 is made up of 16 amino acids. Germline assignment: CDR1 DFQATT and CDR2 SNEGSKA (reference sequence). J lost 3 bases, V lost 6 bases, and 15 bases had no gene match. CDR3 protein: CSAAKGAGGLTDTQYF. In DNA form, the CDR3 reads TGCAGTGCCGCCAAGGGGGCGGGTGGACTTACAGATACGCAGTATTTT.

This clonotype was recorded many times. The V and J genes are TRBV2 and TRBJ2-5, with D possibly being TRBD1 (5 bases). The CDR3 spans 14 residues. The V gene's germline CDR1 is SNHLY and CDR2 FYNNEI. Trimming shortened V by 4 bases and J by 4 bases, and 13 bases separated the two germline ends. The CDR3 loop is CASSVQEGRETQYF. DNA for the CDR3: TGTGCCAGCAGTGTACAGGAAGGCCGAGAGACCCAGTACTTC.

This clonotype was detected many times. The genes are TRBV28 and TRBJ2-7; 12 bases match TRBD1. Germline V gene lookup returns CDR1 MDHEN and CDR2 SYDVKM. Trimming removed 6 bases from V and 3 bases from J; junction bases left unmatched: 6. This CDR3 has 15 residues. CDR3 DNA sequence: TGTGCCAGCAGCCGAGGGACAGGGGGCATCTACGAGCAGTACTTC. Protein product: CASSRGTGGIYEQYF.

The CDR3 here is CASSLDSLGHGYTF. The DNA for the CDR3 is TGTGCCAGCAGCCTGGACAGCCTTGGACATGGCTACACCTTC. The chain recombines TRBV7-9 with TRBJ1-2, with D tentatively TRBD1 (6 bases). Deletions cut 5 bases from V and 6 bases from J, with 16 bases between. In germline, CDR1 is SEHNR, CDR2 FQNEAQ (reference sequence). This CDR3 region has 14 residues.

This clonotype was seen only a few times. The chain combines TRBV5-1 with TRBJ2-5; D possibly corresponds to TRBD2 (7 bases). Per the germline V gene, CDR1 is SGHRS and CDR2 is YFSETQ. Trimming shortened V by 4 bases and J by 5 bases, and 21 bases separated the two germline ends. CDR3 size: 16 residues. CDR3 region: CASSLGAGGRGETQYF. CDR3 nucleotides: TGCGCCAGCAGCCTGGGGGCCGGGGGGCGCGGCGAGACCCAGTACTTC.

This clonotype was seen a handful of times. The chain links TRBV29-1 to TRBJ2-7; weak D call: TRBD2 (5 bases). This CDR3 has 12 amino acids. V shed 7 bases and J shed 4 bases, with 14 bases lying between them. Germline V lookup: CDR1 SQVTM, CDR2 ANQGSEA. The CDR3 region is CSALQEAYEQYF. CDR3 in DNA: TGCAGCGCTCTCCAGGAGGCTTACGAGCAGTACTTC.